Below, 17 T cell receptor beta chains from the same sample are listed, as sequenced in a study of PD-1 blockade in classical Hodgkin lymphoma. The protocol was immunoSEQ multiplex PCR, while the TCRdb copy is restricted to in-frame clones and leaves out a portion. The sample includes fewer than 35,000 clones, roughly nine tenths of them seen just once. The time point denotes: cycle 4 day 1 (C4D1), after six to seven weeks of nivolumab. No patient escaped relapse after autologous stem cell transplantation, and brentuximab vedotin exposure varied. Negative magnetic selection isolated CD4+ T cells from thawed PBMCs. Sequencing was performed on CD4+ T cells from blood, taken before the fourth cycle of nivolumab. The receptors were gathered from a human donor with classical Hodgkin lymphoma.

This rearrangement joins TRBV2 to TRBJ2-3; 7 nucleotides agree with TRBD1. The V segment lost 5 bases and the J segment 4 bases; nucleotides outside the gene matches: 6. CDR1 is SNHLY and CDR2 is FYNNEI in the germline V gene. This CDR3 is built from 14 residues. As DNA, the CDR3 is TGTGCCAGCAGTCCCGCTACAGGGGCAGATACGCAGTATTTT. It yields the protein CASSPATGADTQYF.

The rearrangement joins TRBV5-1 to TRBJ2-7, with 9 bases identical to TRBD1. Unmatched junction bases numbered 8, after V lost 7 bases and J lost 3 bases. Germline loops: CDR1 SGHRS, CDR2 YFSETQ. This CDR3 comprises 14 residues. CDR3 protein: CASGSGTGFYEQYF. CDR3 coding DNA: TGCGCCAGCGGTTCAGGGACAGGGTTCTACGAGCAGTACTTC.

This clone was counted a single time. The genes are TRBV4-2 and TRBJ2-3; weak D call: TRBD1 (6 bases). V was clipped by 0 bases and J by 0 bases, with 10 bases between them. CDR3 length equals 16 residues. Per the germline V gene, CDR1 is LGHNA and CDR2 is YNFKEQ. CDR3 DNA: TGTGCCAGCAGCCAAGAGCGGACAGCTAGCACAGATACGCAGTATTTT. Amino acids: CASSQERTASTDTQYF.

CDR3 region: CASGLVQFFPGASYNEQFF. The CDR3 coding sequence is TGTGCTAGTGGTTTGGTACAATTTTTCCCAGGGGCCTCCTACAATGAGCAGTTCTTC. This chain uses TRBV12-5 with TRBJ2-1; TRBD1 is a possible D gene (6 bases). The V and J ends lost 0 bases and 0 bases respectively, with 18 bases between them. The CDR3 is 19 residues long. Germline-derived CDR1 and CDR2 are LGHNT and FRNRAP.

The DNA for the CDR3 is TGCGCCAGCAGCTTGGTGGCACACCAAGAGACCCAGTACTTC. Protein sequence: CASSLVAHQETQYF. The J gene is TRBJ2-5, the V gene TRBV5-1; D gene ambiguous. V was trimmed by 0 bases and J by 0 bases, leaving 6 bases between them. Germline CDR1 reads SGHRS; CDR2 reads YFSETQ. The CDR3 has 14 amino acids.

This chain links TRBV18 with TRBJ1-2; D gene ambiguous. Looked up from germline, CDR1 is KGHSH and CDR2 is LQKENI. The CDR3 is made up of 14 amino acids. Trimming removed 3 bases from V and 4 bases from J, with 12 bases in between. Here the CDR3 reads CASSPLGLVYGYTF. The CDR3, as DNA: TGTGCCAGCTCACCGCTCGGCTTAGTCTATGGCTACACCTTC.

The chain carries TRBV19 and TRBJ1-5; 8 nucleotides align to TRBD1. This CDR3 has 17 residues. J was trimmed by 0 bases and V by 3 bases; bases with no gene match: 7. Germline V gives CDR1 LNHDA, CDR2 SQIVND (reference sequence). CDR3 loop: CASSMGTGGYSNQPQHF. The CDR3 coding sequence is TGTGCCAGTAGTATGGGAACAGGGGGATATAGCAATCAGCCCCAGCATTTT.

This sequence joins TRBV19 and TRBJ1-2, with D uncertain. Looked up from germline, CDR1 is LNHDA and CDR2 is SQIVND (reference sequence). This CDR3 has 13 amino acids. Trimming shortened V by 3 bases and J by 3 bases, and 8 bases separated the two germline ends. DNA for the CDR3: TGTGCCAGTAGTATTGGGGTGGACTATGGCTACACCTTC. As protein: CASSIGVDYGYTF.

This chain joins TRBV6-1 and TRBJ2-3, with D uncertain. CDR3 length: 12 residues. Germline CDR1 and CDR2: MNHNS and SASEGT. V shed 5 bases and J shed 8 bases, with 11 bases lying between them. The CDR3 sequence: CASSSSLITQYF. CDR3 bases: TGTGCCAGCAGTTCGTCGCTCATTACGCAGTATTTT.

The count of this clone is one. The V call is TRBV27, the J call TRBJ2-1; TRBD2 matches at 8 bases. The junction had 4 bases not matched to a gene; V was cut back by 3 bases and J by 3 bases. This CDR3 spans 15 amino acids. CDR1 and CDR2 (germline): MNHEY, SMNVEV (reference sequence). CDR3 amino acids: CASSFVAGGYNEQFF. In DNA, the CDR3 is TGTGCCAGCAGTTTCGTCGCGGGAGGCTACAATGAGCAGTTCTTC.

The chain recombines TRBV5-8 with TRBJ1-2; D gene unclear. This CDR3 has 17 amino acids. CDR1 and CDR2 from the germline V gene are SGHTS and YDEGEE. The V end was cut by 2 bases, the J end by 4 bases, with 21 bases between. CDR3: CASSFRFYGQKGYGYTF. As DNA, the CDR3 is TGTGCCAGCAGCTTTAGGTTCTACGGTCAGAAAGGCTATGGCTACACCTTC.

This chain joins TRBV18 and TRBJ2-7, with TRBD2 as a possible D gene (5 bases). The CDR3 extends over 13 amino acids. Germline CDR1 KGHSH, CDR2 LQKENI. Between the trimmed V and J ends, which lost 1 base and 6 bases, there was a span of 10 bases. In nucleotides, the CDR3 is TGTGCCAGCTCACCACAGGGAGCGGCCGAGCAGTACTTC. This sequence encodes CASSPQGAAEQYF.

In nucleotides, the CDR3 is TGTGCCAGCTCACAAGCACAGGTGTTCACCTACGAGCAGTACTTC. Its translation is CASSQAQVFTYEQYF. The V and J genes are TRBV18 and TRBJ2-7; possible D gene TRBD1, 5 bases. The CDR3 covers 15 residues. Per the germline V gene, CDR1 is KGHSH and CDR2 is LQKENI. Trimming left V 4 bases short and J 2 bases short, with 15 bases between. The whole variable domain, remainder taken from reference TRBV18 and TRBJ2-7, is NAGVMQNPRHLVRRRGQEARLRCSPMKGHSHVYWYRQLPEEGLKFMVYLQKENIIDESGMPKERFSAEFPKEGPSILRIQQVVRGDSAAYFCASSQAQVFTYEQYFGPGTRLTVT.

This clone was observed a few times. The chain employs TRBV15 and TRBJ1-2; D might be TRBD1 (6 bases). CDR1 is LNHNV and CDR2 is YYDKDF in the germline V gene (reference sequence). Trimming removed 0 bases at V and 8 bases at J, with 13 bases between. This CDR3 spans 14 amino acids. The CDR3 is CATSREVQGRGYTF. CDR3 coding DNA: TGTGCCACCAGCAGAGAGGTACAGGGCAGGGGCTACACCTTC.

This sequence joins TRBV6-5 and TRBJ1-3, with 8 bases matching TRBD1. After removal of 5 bases from V and 1 base from J, the junction contained 4 bases not matched to a gene. The germline V gene has CDR1 MNHEY and CDR2 SVGAGI. The length of the CDR3 is 15 residues. CDR3 bases: TGTGCCAGCAGTCTAACAGGGGGATCTGGAAACACCATATATTTT. It codes for CASSLTGGSGNTIYF.

This chain links TRBV19 with TRBJ2-5, with D possibly being TRBD2 (8 bases). This CDR3 has 14 residues. Germline V lookup: CDR1 LNHDA, CDR2 SQIVND (reference sequence). V lost 1 base to trimming and J lost 5 bases, with 11 bases between them. The CDR3 spells CASSIVAGQETQYF. The CDR3 region has the DNA TGTGCCAGTAGTATAGTAGCGGGACAGGAGACCCAGTACTTC.

The chain is built from TRBV30 and TRBJ2-7; D not resolved. Per the germline V gene, CDR1 is GTSNPN and CDR2 is SVGIG (reference sequence). The CDR3 covers 11 residues. V was trimmed by 1 base and J by 2 bases, leaving 3 bases between them. CDR3 residues: CAWSGPYEQYF. The CDR3 region has the DNA TGTGCCTGGAGTGGGCCCTACGAGCAGTACTTC.